The present entry profiles one T cell receptor (beta chain) with its context. This clone's antigen is unknown. The input lacks base qualities; no much larger clone sits a single base away. The method was the immunoSEQ multiplex PCR assay. The source is immuneACCESS, and TCRdb retained only in-frame sequences with V and J called. Part of the clones is not carried over; for the studies checked, unresolved V genes explain less than half of this, and the remainder is unexplained. This sample is represented by around 50,000 clones; around 87% of them were singletons. About 5% of the sample goes to the ten largest clones. The data originate from a study of T cell changes during pregnancy in multiple sclerosis (dated by TCRdb to the late 2010s). The study in broad terms: In women with multiple sclerosis, the researchers looked at how the T cell repertoire shifted as pregnancy progressed.

The germline V gene encodes CDR1 GTSNPN and CDR2 SVGIG (reference sequence). Reading from cysteine to phenylalanine, the CDR3 counts 15 amino acids. The DNA shown is the 45-base CDR3, in frame from base 1. Trimming takes 0 bases from V and 1 base from J, and the germline ends sit 13 bases apart. Sequencing was performed on peripheral blood from another person, used as feeder cells. The chain is encoded by TRBV30 joined to TRBJ2-7; the D gene remains uncertain. The TCR comes from a human donor whose cells served as feeder cells for cultures in a pregnancy study. The CDR3 here reads CAWSVRRLQSYEQYF. The DNA sequence is given as TGTGCCTGGAGTGTACGACGGCTACAATCCTACGAGCAGTACTTC. Reference TRBV30 and TRBJ2-7 genes cover what lies past the CDR3, so the full variable domain is SQTIHQWPATLVQPVGSPLSLECTVEGTSNPNLYWYRQAAGRGLQLLFYSVGIGQISSEVPQNLSASRPQDRQFILSSKKLLLSDSGFYLCAWSVRRLQSYEQYFGPGTRLTVT.